Listed here are 20 T cell receptor beta chains from one sample, sequenced in a study of cytomegalovirus exposure and HLA in healthy donors. The PCR had 60 Vbeta and 13 Jbeta primers. Produced via immunoSEQ multiplex PCR; TCRdb's table is partial and in-frame only. Of fewer than 150,000 clones detected, 76% appear once; the ten largest clones hold around 3.6%. The sequenced sample consisted of PBMCs. Every receptor here comes from a man aged 18 to 29 in good health and CMV-seronegative.

The chain carries TRBV6-4 and TRBJ2-3; 15 bases are a match to TRBD2. Trimming removed 3 bases from V and 3 bases from J; junction bases left unmatched: 1. The CDR3 covers 16 residues. The germline gives CDR1 MRHNA, CDR2 SNTAGT. This chain's CDR3 is CASSEGLAGGTDTQYF. In nucleotides, the CDR3 is TGTGCCAGCAGTGAGGGACTAGCGGGAGGAACAGATACGCAGTATTTT.

This chain connects TRBV29-1 to TRBJ2-7, with a tentative D call TRBD1 (5 bases). Germline CDR1 reads SQVTM; CDR2 reads ANQGSEA. The CDR3 contains 14 residues. Trimming cost V 6 bases and J 3 bases, with 18 bases left between them. The CDR3 coding sequence is TGCAGCGTGGGCCTATTGAGTCAGGGCTACGAGCAGTACTTC. It translates to CSVGLLSQGYEQYF.

This clone was seen a few times. The CDR3 region has the DNA TGCGCCAGCAGCTTTCCGGCAGGGGTGGGAGAGACCCAGTACTTC. It is translated as CASSFPAGVGETQYF. The V and J genes are TRBV5-1 and TRBJ2-5; D perhaps matches TRBD1 (6 bases). Trimming removed 2 bases at V and 4 bases at J, with 15 bases between. Germline lookup yields CDR1 SGHRS and CDR2 YFSETQ. This CDR3 has 15 amino acids.

The chain couples TRBV5-6 to TRBJ1-6; D is possibly TRBD1 (6 bases). This CDR3 comprises 17 residues. The V gene lost 0 bases and the J gene lost 2 bases, with 12 bases spanning the gap. CDR1 and CDR2 (germline): SGHDT, YYEEEE. The CDR3 DNA reads TGTGCCAGCAGCTTGGGGGAGGGGGTGACCTATAATTCACCCCTCCACTTT. This gives the protein CASSLGEGVTYNSPLHF.

The chain links TRBV18 to TRBJ2-5; TRBD2 agrees at 9 bases. The CDR3 contains 20 residues. The germline V gene encodes CDR1 KGHSH and CDR2 LQKENI. V gave up 4 bases and J gave up 0 bases; unmatched junction bases: 18. The CDR3 nucleotides read TGTGCCAGCTCACGATCGGTCAATAGCGGGAGTTCCTCCAACCAAGAGACCCAGTACTTC. It translates to CASSRSVNSGSSSNQETQYF.

This clone was recorded a few times. This rearrangement joins TRBV11-2 to TRBJ2-1; tentative D call: TRBD1 (6 bases). Germline CDR1 is SGHAT and CDR2 is FQNNGV. This CDR3 contains 15 residues. Trimming shortened V by 6 bases and J by 0 bases, and 12 bases separated the two germline ends. The CDR3 coding sequence is TGTGCCAGCAGACAGGGACAAAGCTCCTACAATGAGCAGTTCTTC. Residues: CASRQGQSSYNEQFF. Using reference TRBV11-2 and TRBJ2-1 for the parts outside the CDR3, the full variable domain is EAGVAQSPRYKIIEKRQSVAFWCNPISGHATLYWYQQILGQGPKLLIQFQNNGVVDDSQLPKDRFSAERLKGVDSTLKIQPAKLEDSAVYLCASRQGQSSYNEQFFGPGTRLTVL.

The chain uses TRBV5-4 and TRBJ2-3; 9 bases line up with TRBD2. V lost 2 bases, J lost 0 bases, and 13 bases stayed unmatched. The CDR3 covers 19 residues. Germline lookup yields CDR1 SGHNT and CDR2 YYREEE (reference sequence). The DNA for the CDR3 is TGTGCCAGCAGCTTACCCCTCGGGGCTAGCGGGACGAGCACAGATACGCAGTATTTT. It is translated as CASSLPLGASGTSTDTQYF.

CDR3 residues: CASSLYAGKRSYEQYF. As DNA, the CDR3 is TGCGCCAGCAGCTTGTACGCGGGAAAGCGCTCCTACGAGCAGTACTTC. The rearrangement links TRBV5-1 to TRBJ2-7, with D possibly TRBD2 on 6 matching bases. V was pared by 1 base and J by 0 bases, with 14 bases between. The CDR3 has 16 residues. CDR1 is SGHRS, CDR2 YFSETQ, per germline.

The table lists this clone with a count of one. The V gene is TRBV27, the J gene TRBJ1-2, with D maybe TRBD1 (6 bases). The V gene's germline CDR1 is MNHEY and CDR2 SMNVEV (reference sequence). Trimming pared 3 bases from V and 5 bases from J, leaving 10 bases between. The CDR3 loop spans 13 amino acids. The DNA of the CDR3 is TGTGCCAGCAGTTTTAGTACAGGGTATGGCTACACCTTC. Amino acids: CASSFSTGYGYTF.

A remark on this clone: Other DNA sequences in the sample encode the same CDR3. The chain combines TRBV30 with TRBJ2-3; the D is unclear. Germline V gene data show CDR1 as GTSNPN and CDR2 as SVGIG (reference sequence). Between the trimmed V and J ends, which lost 0 bases and 1 base, there was a span of 5 bases. The CDR3 has 13 amino acids. Written as DNA, the CDR3 is TGTGCCTGGAGTGTACGGGGCACAGATACGCAGTATTTT. Translated: CAWSVRGTDTQYF.

The chain couples TRBV7-2 to TRBJ1-4; a possible D gene is TRBD1 (5 bases). CDR1 is SGHTA and CDR2 is FQGNSA in the germline V gene. Trimming cost V 5 bases and J 2 bases, with 9 bases left between them. The CDR3 covers 14 residues. In DNA, the CDR3 is TGTGCCAGCAGCCCCCAGGGCACTAATGAAAAACTGTTTTTT. Protein product: CASSPQGTNEKLFF.

The rearrangement joins TRBV5-1 to TRBJ1-2, with 10 bases matching TRBD1. The CDR3 has 17 residues. In germline, CDR1 is SGHRS, CDR2 YFSETQ. The J segment lost 4 bases and the V segment lost 4 bases, leaving 13 bases of the junction unmatched. The CDR3 DNA reads as TGCGCCAGCAGCACCGGACAGGGGGACTTCCTATTCTATGGCTACACCTTC. Translation: CASSTGQGDFLFYGYTF.

This clone has more than one count but fewer than ten. V and J are TRBV13 and TRBJ2-2; 8 nucleotides line up with TRBD1. There are 15 residues in the CDR3. V lost 3 bases to trimming and J lost 8 bases; unmatched junction nucleotides: 8. In germline, CDR1 is PRHDT, CDR2 FYEKMQ (reference sequence). The CDR3: CASSFLVRDRGELFF. Here the CDR3 DNA reads TGTGCCAGCAGCTTCCTTGTCCGGGACAGGGGGGAGCTGTTTTTT.

This rearrangement joins TRBV7-3 to TRBJ2-7; 8 bases map to TRBD2. V shed 3 bases, J shed 4 bases, and the junction held 14 bases outside the gene matches. This CDR3 has 17 amino acids. Germline values: CDR1 SGHTA, CDR2 FQGTGA. The CDR3 reads CASSLGRVAGPPYEQYF. The CDR3, as DNA: TGTGCCAGCAGCTTGGGGCGGGTAGCGGGACCTCCATACGAGCAGTACTTC.

The chain uses TRBV29-1 and TRBJ1-1; no clear D gene. Germline values: CDR1 SQVTM, CDR2 ANQGSEA. The CDR3 is 10 amino acids. Trimming removed 5 bases at V and 4 bases at J, with 5 bases between. DNA for the CDR3: TGCAGCGTTATTCTCACTGAAGCTTTCTTT. Protein: CSVILTEAFF.

The count of this clone is one. The chain couples TRBV7-8 to TRBJ1-5; 8 bases are shared with TRBD1. Germline V CDR1 and CDR2: SGHVS, FQNEAQ. The CDR3 extends over 17 amino acids. V was pared by 7 bases and J by 0 bases, with 11 bases of the junction left unmatched. The CDR3 protein is CASKEGQELYSNQPQHF. CDR3 nucleotide sequence: TGTGCCAGCAAGGAGGGACAGGAGCTTTATAGCAATCAGCCCCAGCATTTT. Looking up the rest from reference TRBV7-8 and TRBJ1-5 gives the full variable domain: GAGVSQSPRYKVAKRGQDVALRCDPISGHVSLFWYQQALGQGPEFLTYFQNEAQLDKSGLPSDRFFAERPEGSVSTLKIQRTQQEDSAVYLCASKEGQELYSNQPQHFGDGTRLSIL.

The chain recombines TRBV7-3 with TRBJ2-1; perhaps TRBD2 as D (6 bases). The CDR3 is 15 residues long. The V gene lost 3 bases and the J gene lost 4 bases, with 13 bases spanning the gap. From germline, CDR1 is SGHTA and CDR2 FQGTGA. The DNA for the CDR3 is TGTGCCAGCAGCTTTGATCAGGCGGGATACAATGAGCAGTTCTTC. Translating gives CASSFDQAGYNEQFF.

This clone has more than one count but fewer than ten. The J gene is TRBJ2-2, the V gene TRBV27; the D gene is possibly TRBD2 (6 bases). V lost 2 bases and J 9 bases, leaving 10 bases between the germline ends. The CDR3 totals 13 residues. Germline CDR1 MNHEY, CDR2 SMNVEV (reference sequence). The CDR3 coding sequence is TGTGCCAGCAGTTTAAGGGGAGGCTGGGAGCTGTTTTTT. Protein: CASSLRGGWELFF.

The DNA of the CDR3 is TGTGCCAGCAGCTTAGGCTCTGGGGGCAAGTACGAGCAGTACTTC. The encoded protein is CASSLGSGGKYEQYF. The J gene is TRBJ2-7, the V gene TRBV7-9; TRBD1 is a possible D gene (6 bases). The CDR3 covers 15 residues. Germline CDR1 is SEHNR and CDR2 is FQNEAQ (reference sequence). V lost 1 base, J lost 4 bases, and 14 bases lay in between.

The V and J genes are TRBV27 and TRBJ2-2; possibly TRBD2 for D (5 bases). The CDR3 spans 14 residues. V gave up 8 bases and J gave up 0 bases, with 10 bases separating them. From germline, CDR1 is MNHEY and CDR2 SMNVEV (reference sequence). The CDR3 region has the DNA TGTGCCAGCTCTTGGACTCCGAACACCGGGGAGCTGTTTTTT. Residues: CASSWTPNTGELFF.